This TCR beta chain appears in the sequencing data of a study of T cells expressing NK-cell markers. Across the whole study: There were seven HCMV-seropositive donors and one seronegative donor among the eight sequenced.

Per the germline V gene, CDR1 is WNHNN and CDR2 is SYGVQD (reference sequence). CDR3 length: 15 amino acids. For TCR beta, cDNA was produced by 5'RACE template switching with UMIs. TCRdb reprocessed the 5' RACE reads and reports one entry per CDR3 protein, with no DNA. This sample carries about 460,000 distinct CDR3 sequences, with over 1.1% going to the ten biggest clones. Sequencing used blood T cells: a sorted CD56 or NKG2C T cell subset, CD4+ or CD8+ T cells, or bulk PBMC T cells (not recorded which). This chain links TRBV10-1 with TRBJ2-2. The clonotype originates from a woman aged 45-60 years in good health. The CDR3: CASSAFSINTGELFF.